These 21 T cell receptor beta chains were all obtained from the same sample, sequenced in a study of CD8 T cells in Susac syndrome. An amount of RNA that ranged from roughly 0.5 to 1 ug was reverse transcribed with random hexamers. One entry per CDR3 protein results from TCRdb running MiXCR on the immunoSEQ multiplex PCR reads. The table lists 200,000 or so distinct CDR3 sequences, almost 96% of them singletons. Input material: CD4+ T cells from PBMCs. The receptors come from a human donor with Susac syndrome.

The CDR3 protein is CASSEQSGTDTQYF. The CDR3 coding sequence is TGTGCCAGCAGCGAACAGTCTGGCACAGATACGCAGTATTTT. V gene TRBV6-4 combines with J gene TRBJ2-3; no definite D call. Germline V lookup: CDR1 MRHNA, CDR2 SNTAGT. This CDR3 region has 14 residues. Trimming cost V 6 bases and J 1 base, with 11 bases left between them.

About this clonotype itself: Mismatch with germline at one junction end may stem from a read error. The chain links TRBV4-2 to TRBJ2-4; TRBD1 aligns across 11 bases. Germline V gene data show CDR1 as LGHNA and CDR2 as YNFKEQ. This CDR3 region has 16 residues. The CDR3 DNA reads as TGTGCCAGCAGTCAAGGACAGGGGGCGAATGTGGACATTCAGTACTTC. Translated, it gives CASSQGQGANVDIQYF.

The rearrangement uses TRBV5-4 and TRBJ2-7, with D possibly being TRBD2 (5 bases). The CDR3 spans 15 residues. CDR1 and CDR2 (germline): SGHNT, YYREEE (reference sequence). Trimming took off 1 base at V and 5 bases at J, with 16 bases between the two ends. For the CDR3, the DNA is TGTGCCAGCAGCTTGTCCCCCAGGACTGAGAACGAGCAGTACTTC. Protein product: CASSLSPRTENEQYF.

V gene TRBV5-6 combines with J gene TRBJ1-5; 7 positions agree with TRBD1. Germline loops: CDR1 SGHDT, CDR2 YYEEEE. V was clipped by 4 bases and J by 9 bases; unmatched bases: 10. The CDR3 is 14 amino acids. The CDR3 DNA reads TGTGCCAGCAGCCGGACAGGTTCTGCGGGGCCCCAGCATTTT. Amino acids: CASSRTGSAGPQHF.

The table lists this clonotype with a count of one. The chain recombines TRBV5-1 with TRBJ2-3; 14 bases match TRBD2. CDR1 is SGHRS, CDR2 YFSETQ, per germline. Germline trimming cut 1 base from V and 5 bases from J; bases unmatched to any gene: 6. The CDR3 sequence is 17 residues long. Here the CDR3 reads CASSLTGLAGEGDTQYF. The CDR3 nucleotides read TGCGCCAGCAGCTTGACGGGACTAGCGGGGGAAGGAGATACGCAGTATTTT.

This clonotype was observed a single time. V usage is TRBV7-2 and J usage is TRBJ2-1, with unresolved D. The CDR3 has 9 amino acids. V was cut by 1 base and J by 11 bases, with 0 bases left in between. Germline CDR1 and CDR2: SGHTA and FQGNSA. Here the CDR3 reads CASSLEQFF. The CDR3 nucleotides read TGTGCCAGCAGCTTAGAGCAGTTCTTC.

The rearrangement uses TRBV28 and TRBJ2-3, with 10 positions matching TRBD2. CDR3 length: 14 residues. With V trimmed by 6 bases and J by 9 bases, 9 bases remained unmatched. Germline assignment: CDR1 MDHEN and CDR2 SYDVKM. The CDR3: CASRGAGGQLTQYF. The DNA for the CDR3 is TGTGCCAGCAGAGGAGCGGGGGGGCAATTGACGCAGTATTTT.

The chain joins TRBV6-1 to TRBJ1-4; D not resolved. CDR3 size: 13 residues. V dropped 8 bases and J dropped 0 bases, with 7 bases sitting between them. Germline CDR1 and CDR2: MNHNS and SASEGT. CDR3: CASATATNEKLFF. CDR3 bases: TGTGCCAGCGCTACTGCAACTAATGAAAAACTGTTTTTT.

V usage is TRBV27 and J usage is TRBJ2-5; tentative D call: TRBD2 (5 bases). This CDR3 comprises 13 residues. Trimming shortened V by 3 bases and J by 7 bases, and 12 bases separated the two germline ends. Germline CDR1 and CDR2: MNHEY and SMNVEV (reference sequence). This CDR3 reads CASSFSPGGTQYF. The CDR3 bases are TGTGCCAGCAGTTTTTCGCCCGGAGGGACCCAGTACTTC.

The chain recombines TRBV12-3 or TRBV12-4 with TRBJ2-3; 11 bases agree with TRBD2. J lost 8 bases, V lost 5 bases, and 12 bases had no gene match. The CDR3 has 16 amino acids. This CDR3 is CASSRRISGGAGTQYF. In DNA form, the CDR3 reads TGTGCCAGCAGTCGACGGATTAGCGGGGGGGCTGGTACGCAGTATTTT.

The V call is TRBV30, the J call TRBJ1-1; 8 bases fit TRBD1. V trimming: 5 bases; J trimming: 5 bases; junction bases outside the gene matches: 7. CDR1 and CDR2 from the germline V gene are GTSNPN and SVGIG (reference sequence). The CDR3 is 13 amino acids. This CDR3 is CAWVMDRETEAFF. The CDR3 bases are TGTGCCTGGGTGATGGACAGGGAGACTGAAGCTTTCTTT.

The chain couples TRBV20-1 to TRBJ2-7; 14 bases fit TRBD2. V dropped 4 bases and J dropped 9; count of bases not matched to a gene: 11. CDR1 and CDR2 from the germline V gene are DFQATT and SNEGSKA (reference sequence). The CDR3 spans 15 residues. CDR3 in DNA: TGCAGTGCTACTGCCCGACTAGCGGGGGGGCATGGGCAGTACTTC. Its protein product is CSATARLAGGHGQYF.

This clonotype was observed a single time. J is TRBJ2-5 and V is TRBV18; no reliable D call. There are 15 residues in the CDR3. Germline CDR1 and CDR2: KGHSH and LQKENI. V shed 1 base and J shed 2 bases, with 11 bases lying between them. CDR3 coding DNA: TGTGCCAGCTCACCACTCCGGGCTCCACAAGAGACCCAGTACTTC. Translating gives CASSPLRAPQETQYF.

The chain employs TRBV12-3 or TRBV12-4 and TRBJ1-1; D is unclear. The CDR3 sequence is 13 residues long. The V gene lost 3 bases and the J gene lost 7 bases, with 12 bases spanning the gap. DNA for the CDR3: TGTGCCAGCAGTTTCTCCCAGACAATTGAAGCTTTCTTT. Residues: CASSFSQTIEAFF.

CDR3 amino acids: CASSPRTGDQPQHF. The CDR3 region has the DNA TGTGCCAGCAGCCCCCGGACAGGGGACCAGCCCCAGCATTTT. The chain has TRBV7-2 and TRBJ1-5; 9 bases line up with TRBD1. Per the germline V gene, CDR1 is SGHTA and CDR2 is FQGNSA. The trim removed 5 bases at V and 7 bases at J, leaving 6 bases unmatched. The CDR3 is made up of 14 amino acids.

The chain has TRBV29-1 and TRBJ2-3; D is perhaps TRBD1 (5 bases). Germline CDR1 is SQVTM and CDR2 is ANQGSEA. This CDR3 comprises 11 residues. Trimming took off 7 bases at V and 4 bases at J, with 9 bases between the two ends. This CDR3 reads CSATRADTQYF. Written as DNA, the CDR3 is TGCAGCGCTACCAGGGCAGATACGCAGTATTTT.

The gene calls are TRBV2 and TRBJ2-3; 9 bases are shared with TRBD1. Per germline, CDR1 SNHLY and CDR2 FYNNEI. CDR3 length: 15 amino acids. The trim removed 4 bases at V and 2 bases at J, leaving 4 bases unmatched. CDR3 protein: CASSGTGVNTDTQYF. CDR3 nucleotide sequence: TGTGCCAGCAGTGGGACAGGGGTAAACACAGATACGCAGTATTTT.

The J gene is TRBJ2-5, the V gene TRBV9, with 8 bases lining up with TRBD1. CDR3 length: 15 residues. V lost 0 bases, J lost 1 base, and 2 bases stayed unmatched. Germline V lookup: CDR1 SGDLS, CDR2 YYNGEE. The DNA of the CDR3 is TGTGCCAGCAGCGTAGGAGACAGGGGCCAAGAGACCCAGTACTTC. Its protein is CASSVGDRGQETQYF.

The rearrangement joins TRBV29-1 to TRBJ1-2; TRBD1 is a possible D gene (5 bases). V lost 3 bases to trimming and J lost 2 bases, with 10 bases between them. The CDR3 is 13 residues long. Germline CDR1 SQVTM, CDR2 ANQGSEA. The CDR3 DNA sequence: TGCAGCGTTGATATCGGGGGAAACTATGGCTACACCTTC. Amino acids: CSVDIGGNYGYTF.

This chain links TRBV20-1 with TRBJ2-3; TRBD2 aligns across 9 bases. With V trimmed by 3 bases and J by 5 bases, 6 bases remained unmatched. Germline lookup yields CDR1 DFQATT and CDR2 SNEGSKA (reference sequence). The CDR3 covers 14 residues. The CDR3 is CSASEAGGIDTQYF. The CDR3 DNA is TGCAGTGCTAGCGAAGCGGGGGGAATAGATACGCAGTATTTT.

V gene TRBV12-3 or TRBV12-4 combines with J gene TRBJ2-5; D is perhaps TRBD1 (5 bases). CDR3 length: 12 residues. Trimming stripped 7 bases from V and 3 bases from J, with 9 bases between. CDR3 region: CASTVGEETQYF. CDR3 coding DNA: TGTGCCAGCACCGTAGGGGAAGAGACCCAGTACTTC.